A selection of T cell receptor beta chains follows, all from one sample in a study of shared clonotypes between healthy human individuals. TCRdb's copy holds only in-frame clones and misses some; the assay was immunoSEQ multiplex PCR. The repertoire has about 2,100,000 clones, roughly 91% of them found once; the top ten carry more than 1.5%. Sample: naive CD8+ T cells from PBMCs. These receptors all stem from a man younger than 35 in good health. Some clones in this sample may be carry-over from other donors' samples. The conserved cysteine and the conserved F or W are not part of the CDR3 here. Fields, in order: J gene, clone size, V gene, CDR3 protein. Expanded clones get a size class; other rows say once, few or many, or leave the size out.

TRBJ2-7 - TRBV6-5 ASSHGLNEQY
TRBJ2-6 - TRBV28 ASSFALGSGANVLT
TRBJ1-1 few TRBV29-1 SVAGTGRTEAF
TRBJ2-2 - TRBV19 ASSVTSGDLYERTGELF
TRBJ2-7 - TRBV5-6 ASSLPREGYEQY
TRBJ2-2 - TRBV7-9 ASSHGTGELF
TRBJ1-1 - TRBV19 ASREQGLNTEAF
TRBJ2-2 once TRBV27 ASSLLSGITGELF
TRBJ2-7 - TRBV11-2 ASSLSLAGLSSYEQY
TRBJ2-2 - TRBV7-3 ASSSQPGLAGGNTGELF
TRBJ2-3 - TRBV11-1 ASSLVTAPTDTQY
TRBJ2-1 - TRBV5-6 ASSLDRTIYNEQF
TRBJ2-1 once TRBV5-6 ASSEGLAGQF
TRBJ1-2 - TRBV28 ASSPRDRNGYT
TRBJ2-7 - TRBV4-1 ASSSGTRRYEQY
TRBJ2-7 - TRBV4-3 ASSQGDEYEQY
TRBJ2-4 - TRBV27 ASSLGGVAKNIQY
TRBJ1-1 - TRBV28 ASSRPPWIMNTEAF
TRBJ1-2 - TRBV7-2 ASRRQEVYGYT
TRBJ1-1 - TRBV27 ASRVTGANTEAF
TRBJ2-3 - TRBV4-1 ASSLTGLARQSDTQY
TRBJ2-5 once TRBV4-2 ASSPQREGVFETQY
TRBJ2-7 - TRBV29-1 SPLLTSGTYEQY
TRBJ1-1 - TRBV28 ASRAGMNTEAF
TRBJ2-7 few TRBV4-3 ASSQGTSGTYEQY
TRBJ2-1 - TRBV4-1 ASSQDIKREWNEQF
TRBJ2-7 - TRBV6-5 ASSYSSGVAHEQY
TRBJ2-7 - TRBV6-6 ASSPAQGAYEQY
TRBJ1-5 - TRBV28 ASSFIRGRDLKFH
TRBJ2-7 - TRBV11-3 ASSLVGVHPYEQY
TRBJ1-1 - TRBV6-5 ASSVTGSGTEAF
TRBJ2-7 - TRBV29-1 SVEATAYEQY
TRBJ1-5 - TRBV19 ASSTGQNNQPQH
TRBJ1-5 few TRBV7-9 ASGPGNQPQH
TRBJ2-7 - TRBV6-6 ASSYASSYEQY
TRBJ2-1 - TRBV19 ASSNIGPQF
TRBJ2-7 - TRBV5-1 ASSLKQVGEQY
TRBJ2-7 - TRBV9 ASSVRDSGFLEQY
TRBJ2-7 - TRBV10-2 ASRPAGGSYEQY
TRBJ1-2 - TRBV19 ASSIGQSLNYGYT
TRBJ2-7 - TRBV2 ASRGPRLAVEVEQY
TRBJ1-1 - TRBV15 ATSTALRATEAF
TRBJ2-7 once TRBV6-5 ASSYAPLGRFYEQY
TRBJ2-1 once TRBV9 ASNPTGWSENEQF